This T cell receptor beta chain was captured in a study of cytomegalovirus exposure and HLA in healthy donors. Overall study findings and caveats: The investigators catalogued 150 to 200 TCR beta chains as cytomegalovirus-associated. Later analysis demonstrated an association between a missense DCLRE1C variant and TCR beta V- and J-gene trimming. It was reported that TCR beta sequences correctly inferred the HLA-A and HLA-B alleles for most subjects.

V was clipped by 3 bases and J by 2 bases; unmatched bases: 9. Per the germline V gene, CDR1 is MGHRA and CDR2 is YSYEKL. This CDR3 has 18 amino acids. This PCR relied on a set of 60 Vbeta primers and 13 Jbeta primers. Assay: immunoSEQ multiplex PCR; the TCRdb copy retains only in-frame clones and omits some. Of 200,000 or so clones listed, 70% to 85% are singletons. This clone has only a few counts. Antigen: not known. The sequence was obtained from a boy between 2 and 10 years old in good health and CMV-seronegative. This chain links TRBV4-1 with TRBJ2-3; 12 bases are shared with TRBD2. The sample was PBMCs. CDR3 nucleotides: TGCGCCAGCAGCCAGTCTCAACTAGCGGGGGGTTACACAGATACGCAGTATTTT. Its translation is CASSQSQLAGGYTDTQYF.